This passage covers 4 T cell receptor beta chains from one sample sequenced in a study of Ad26.COV2.S vaccination and SARS-CoV-2 variants. The treatment: 15 to 20 received Ad26.COV2.S at low or high dose, single or two shots; several received placebo; per-sample allocation not given. Sample collection was performed on day 63 after the first vaccine or placebo injection. TCRdb's table, derived via immunoSEQ multiplex PCR, lists solely in-frame clones and lacks some. Here the sample spans about 480,000 clones, around 88% being singletons. The sequences come from peripheral blood, collected in a trial of Ad26.COV2.S vaccine versus placebo. These receptors all stem from a person aged 18-65 years who received the Ad26.COV2.S COVID-19 vaccine or a placebo.

CDR3 region: CASSLFGGMEKLFF. CDR3 sequence (DNA): TGTGCCAGCAGCTTATTTGGGGGGATGGAAAAACTGTTTTTT. The rearrangement links TRBV7-2 to TRBJ1-4, with a tentative D call TRBD1 (5 bases). CDR1 is SGHTA and CDR2 is FQGNSA in the germline V gene. Trimming cost V 2 bases and J 8 bases, with 12 bases left between them. This CDR3 has 14 amino acids.

The chain has TRBV5-5 and TRBJ2-7, with 9 bases fitting TRBD2. The V gene's germline CDR1 is SGHKS and CDR2 YYEKEE (reference sequence). V gave up 0 bases and J gave up 4 bases; unmatched junction bases: 5. This CDR3 has 15 residues. The CDR3 is CASSLAGSGSYEQYF. The CDR3 DNA reads TGTGCCAGCAGCTTGGCCGGTAGCGGGAGTTACGAGCAGTACTTC.

V is TRBV28 and J is TRBJ1-2; D uncertain. This CDR3 comprises 12 residues. Germline CDR1 reads MDHEN; CDR2 reads SYDVKM. V dropped 2 bases and J dropped 8 bases, with 9 bases sitting between them. Here the CDR3 DNA reads TGTGCCAGCAGTTTAAGACCGGAGGGCTACACCTTC. Translation: CASSLRPEGYTF.

The chain links TRBV6-2 or TRBV6-3 to TRBJ1-5; 8 bases are a match to TRBD1. Germline CDR1 MNHEY, CDR2 SVGEGT. V lost 5 bases and J lost 4; bases outside the gene matches: 4. This CDR3 is 14 amino acids long. DNA of the CDR3: TGTGCCAGCAGTCACCGACAGGGGAATCAGCCCCAGCATTTT. This gives the protein CASSHRQGNQPQHF.